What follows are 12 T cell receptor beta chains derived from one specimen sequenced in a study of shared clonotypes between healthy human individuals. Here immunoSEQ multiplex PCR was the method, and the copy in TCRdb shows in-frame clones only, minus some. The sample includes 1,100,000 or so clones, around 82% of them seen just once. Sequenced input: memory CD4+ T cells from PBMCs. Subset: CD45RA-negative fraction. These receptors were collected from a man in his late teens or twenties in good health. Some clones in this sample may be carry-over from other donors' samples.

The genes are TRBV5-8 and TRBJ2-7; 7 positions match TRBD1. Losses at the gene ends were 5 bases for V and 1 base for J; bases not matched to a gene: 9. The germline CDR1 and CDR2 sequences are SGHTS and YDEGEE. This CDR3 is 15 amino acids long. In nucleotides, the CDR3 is TGTGCCAGCAGTTTCGCCGGGACAGTGTCCTACGAGCAGTACTTC. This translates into CASSFAGTVSYEQYF.

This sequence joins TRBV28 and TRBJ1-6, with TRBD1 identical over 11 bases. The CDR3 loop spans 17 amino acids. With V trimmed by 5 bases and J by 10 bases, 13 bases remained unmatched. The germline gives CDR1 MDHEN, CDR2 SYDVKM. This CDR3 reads CASSPFRTGGGISPLHF. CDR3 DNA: TGTGCCAGCAGTCCCTTCCGGACAGGGGGCGGGATATCACCCCTCCACTTT.

The CDR3 DNA follows: TGTGCCAGCTCACCATCATGGGGGGCCAACACTGAAGCTTTCTTT. Its translation is CASSPSWGANTEAFF. The chain links TRBV18 to TRBJ1-1; tentative D call: TRBD1 (6 bases). Per the germline V gene, CDR1 is KGHSH and CDR2 is LQKENI. The CDR3 has 15 amino acids. V lost 2 bases and J 2 bases, leaving 12 bases between the germline ends.

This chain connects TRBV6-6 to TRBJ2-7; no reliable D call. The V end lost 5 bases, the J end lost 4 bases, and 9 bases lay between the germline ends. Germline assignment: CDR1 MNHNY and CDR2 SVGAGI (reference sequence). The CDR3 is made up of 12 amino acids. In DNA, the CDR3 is TGTGCCAGCAGTGAGCAGGCGTACGAGCAGTACTTC. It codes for CASSEQAYEQYF.

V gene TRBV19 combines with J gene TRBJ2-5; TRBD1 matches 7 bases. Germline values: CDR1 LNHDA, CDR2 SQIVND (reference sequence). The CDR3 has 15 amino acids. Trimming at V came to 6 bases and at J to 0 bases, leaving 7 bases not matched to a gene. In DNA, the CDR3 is TGTGCCAGTAGCCGCCGGGGACAGCACCAAGAGACCCAGTACTTC. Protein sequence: CASSRRGQHQETQYF.

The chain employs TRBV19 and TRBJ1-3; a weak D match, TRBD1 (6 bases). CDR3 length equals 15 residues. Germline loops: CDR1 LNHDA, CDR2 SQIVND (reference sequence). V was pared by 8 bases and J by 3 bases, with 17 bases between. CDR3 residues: CASGGGGNFGNTIYF. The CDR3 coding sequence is TGTGCCAGTGGAGGGGGGGGCAACTTTGGAAACACCATATATTTT.

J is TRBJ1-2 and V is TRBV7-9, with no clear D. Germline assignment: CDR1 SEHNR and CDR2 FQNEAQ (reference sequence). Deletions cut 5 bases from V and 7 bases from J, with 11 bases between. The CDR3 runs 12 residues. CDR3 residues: CASSPQRSGYTF. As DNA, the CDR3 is TGTGCCAGCAGCCCCCAGAGGTCTGGCTACACCTTC.

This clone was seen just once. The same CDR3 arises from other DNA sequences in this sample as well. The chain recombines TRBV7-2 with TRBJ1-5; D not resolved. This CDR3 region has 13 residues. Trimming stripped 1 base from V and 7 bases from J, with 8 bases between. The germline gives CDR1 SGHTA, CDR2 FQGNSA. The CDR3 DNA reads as TGTGCCAGCAGCTTAGACGGTGGACAGCCCCAGCATTTT. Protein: CASSLDGGQPQHF. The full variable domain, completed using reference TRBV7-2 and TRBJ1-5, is GAGVSQSPSNKVTEKGKDVELRCDPISGHTALYWYRQSLGQGLEFLIYFQGNSAPDKSGLPSDRFSAERTGGSVSTLTIQRTQQEDSAVYLCASSLDGGQPQHFGDGTRLSIL.

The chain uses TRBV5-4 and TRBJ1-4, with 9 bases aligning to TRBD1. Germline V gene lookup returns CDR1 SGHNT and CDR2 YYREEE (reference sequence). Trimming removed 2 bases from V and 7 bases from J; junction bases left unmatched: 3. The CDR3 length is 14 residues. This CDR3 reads CASSLQGAGEKLFF. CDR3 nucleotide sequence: TGTGCCAGCAGCTTACAGGGGGCGGGTGAAAAACTGTTTTTT.

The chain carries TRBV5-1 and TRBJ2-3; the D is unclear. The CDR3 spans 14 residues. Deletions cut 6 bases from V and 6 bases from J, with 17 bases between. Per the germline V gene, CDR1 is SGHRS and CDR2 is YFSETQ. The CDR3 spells CASTPFWGSDTQYF. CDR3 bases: TGCGCCAGCACCCCCTTCTGGGGAAGTGATACGCAGTATTTT.

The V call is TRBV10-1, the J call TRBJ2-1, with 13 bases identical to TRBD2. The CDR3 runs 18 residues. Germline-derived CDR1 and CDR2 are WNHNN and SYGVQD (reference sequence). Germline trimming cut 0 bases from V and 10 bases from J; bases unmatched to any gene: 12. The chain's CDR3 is CASSESKFRGLAGREQFF. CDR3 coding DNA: TGCGCCAGCAGTGAGTCGAAGTTCCGGGGACTAGCGGGAAGGGAGCAGTTCTTC.

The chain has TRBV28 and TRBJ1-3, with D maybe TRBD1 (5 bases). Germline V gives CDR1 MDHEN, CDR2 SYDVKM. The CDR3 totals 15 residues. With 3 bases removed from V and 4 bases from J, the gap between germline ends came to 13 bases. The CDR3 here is CASSLGEQMGNTIYF. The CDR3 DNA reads TGTGCCAGCAGTTTGGGGGAGCAGATGGGAAACACCATATATTTT.